This T cell receptor (beta chain) is from a study of shared clonotypes between healthy human individuals. Only CD45RO-negative cells positively selected for CCR7 counted as naive CD8 cells, so terminally differentiated effector memory CD45RA+ cells were excluded. Germline values: CDR1 LNHNV, CDR2 YYDKDF (reference sequence). V dropped 0 bases and J dropped 7 bases, with 7 bases sitting between them. This CDR3 has 13 residues. Only in-frame clones appear in the TCRdb table, and some are missing; sequencing was by immunoSEQ multiplex PCR. Of approximately 2,000,000 clones listed, just under 95% are singletons.

The rearrangement links TRBV15 to TRBJ1-5; D gene unclear. Sequenced input: naive CD8+ T cells from PBMCs. The TCR comes from a man between 18 and 29 years old in good health. Some clones in this sample may be carry-over from other donors' samples. As DNA, the CDR3 is TGTGCCACCAGCAGAGAGCGGGCCCAGCCCCAGCATTTT. This gives the protein CATSRERAQPQHF.